Each of the 3 T cell receptor beta chains below was sequenced from the same sample in a study of identifying expanded T cells in peripheral blood. Libraries were prepared by immunoSEQ multiplex PCR; TCRdb keeps only in-frame clonotypes and omits some of them. This table holds around 100,000 clones, around nine tenths found once. Material for sequencing was blood. These receptors were obtained from a person between 18 and 69 years old in good health.

This chain joins TRBV4-3 and TRBJ2-2; 7 positions agree with TRBD1. Germline loops: CDR1 LGHNA, CDR2 YSLEER. J gave up 5 bases and V 4 bases, and 4 bases lay outside the gene matches. This CDR3 has 14 residues. The CDR3 DNA sequence: TGCGCCAGCAGCCGGTACAGGGGTACCGGGGAGCTGTTTTTT. Amino acids: CASSRYRGTGELFF.

The chain couples TRBV27 to TRBJ1-3, with D unclear. There are 13 residues in the CDR3. The germline gives CDR1 MNHEY, CDR2 SMNVEV (reference sequence). V lost 5 bases and J lost 1, with 6 bases in between. CDR3 sequence reads: CASSRRSGNTIYF. The CDR3 DNA is TGTGCCAGCAGTCGGCGATCTGGAAACACCATATATTTT.

In this sample, this clone turned up once. The gene calls are TRBV29-1 and TRBJ1-3; D is uncertain. Trimming stripped 2 bases from V and 0 bases from J, with 2 bases between. CDR3 length: 12 amino acids. Germline CDR1 reads SQVTM; CDR2 reads ANQGSEA. CDR3 bases: TGCAGCGTTGAAAGCTCTGGAAACACCATATATTTT. Protein product: CSVESSGNTIYF.